The 2 T cell receptor beta chains below were found in one sample sequenced in a study of T cell changes during pregnancy in multiple sclerosis. Assay: immunoSEQ multiplex PCR; the TCRdb copy retains only in-frame clones and omits some. Of about 50,000 clones listed, around 92% were seen once; the top ten hold approximately 0.6%. Sample: CD4+ T cells from peripheral blood mononuclear cells, taken after pregnancy. Every receptor here comes from a female donor with multiple sclerosis, enrolled in a pregnancy study.

This chain links TRBV30 with TRBJ1-4; 10 positions agree with TRBD1. Germline V CDR1 and CDR2: GTSNPN, SVGIG (reference sequence). This CDR3 contains 15 residues. Trimming cost V 4 bases and J 8 bases; bases outside gene matches: 10. The chain's CDR3 is CAWKYRDRGNEKLFF. The CDR3 region has the DNA TGTGCCTGGAAATACCGGGACAGGGGAAACGAAAAACTGTTTTTT. The full variable domain, rest sourced from reference TRBV30 and TRBJ1-4, is SQTIHQWPATLVQPVGSPLSLECTVEGTSNPNLYWYRQAAGRGLQLLFYSVGIGQISSEVPQNLSASRPQDRQFILSSKKLLLSDSGFYLCAWKYRDRGNEKLFFGSGTQLSVL.

This clone was picked up a small number of times. The chain is built from TRBV4-3 and TRBJ2-2; 7 bases map to TRBD2. Germline V gives CDR1 LGHNA, CDR2 YSLEER. The CDR3 length is 16 residues. Losses at the gene ends were 4 bases for V and 4 bases for J; bases not matched to a gene: 9. CDR3 bases: TGCGCCAGCAGCCCCGAGGCGGGAGTCTCCACCGGGGAGCTGTTTTTT. It is translated as CASSPEAGVSTGELFF.